One and the same sample provided the 27 T cell receptor beta chains below, sequenced in a study of OX40 agonist ivuxolimab in advanced cancers. Only in-frame clones appear in the TCRdb table, and some are missing; sequencing was by immunoSEQ multiplex PCR. The table shows 90,000 to 100,000 clones, with 85% to 90% occurring only once. This specimen consisted of CD4+ or CD8+ T cells sorted from blood, obtained in a trial of the OX40 agonist ivuxolimab. These receptors were obtained from an adult with an advanced solid tumor such as melanoma, head and neck, liver or kidney cancer.

V usage is TRBV2 and J usage is TRBJ2-7; D possibly corresponds to TRBD2 (6 bases). Germline V gene lookup returns CDR1 SNHLY and CDR2 FYNNEI. Deletions cut 6 bases from V and 0 bases from J, with 12 bases between. The CDR3 is 14 residues long. CDR3 coding DNA: TGTGCCAGCAGATTCCGGGGGAGCTCCTACGAGCAGTACTTC. Translating gives CASRFRGSSYEQYF.

The chain has TRBV19 and TRBJ1-1; D gene unclear. The germline V and J ends were trimmed by 6 bases and 5 bases, with 13 bases remaining between them. Germline V CDR1 and CDR2: LNHDA, SQIVND (reference sequence). This CDR3 has 13 residues. The CDR3 here is CASSPGPRTEAFF. The DNA of the CDR3 is TGTGCCAGTAGCCCAGGCCCGAGGACTGAAGCTTTCTTT.

This clone was seen once. The chain employs TRBV18 and TRBJ2-3; 9 bases match TRBD2. Unmatched junction bases numbered 6, after V lost 0 bases and J lost 5 bases. Germline values: CDR1 KGHSH, CDR2 LQKENI. The CDR3 is 16 residues long. The CDR3 sequence is CASSPPAGGGGDTQYF. The DNA for the CDR3 is TGTGCCAGCTCACCACCAGCGGGGGGCGGAGGAGATACGCAGTATTTT.

This clone was seen just once. The chain links TRBV7-8 to TRBJ2-1; 8 nucleotides match TRBD1. Germline values: CDR1 SGHVS, CDR2 FQNEAQ. The CDR3 runs 16 residues. V shed 4 bases, J shed 7 bases, and the junction held 12 bases outside the gene matches. CDR3 residues: CASSSSPRTGLNEQFF. CDR3 DNA: TGTGCCAGCAGCTCCTCTCCCCGGACAGGGTTGAATGAGCAGTTCTTC.

V is TRBV11-3 and J is TRBJ1-1; weak D call: TRBD1 (6 bases). The germline V gene has CDR1 SGHNT and CDR2 YENEEA. V lost 8 bases to trimming and J lost 8 bases, with 30 bases between them. The CDR3 totals 17 residues. The CDR3, as DNA: TGTGCCAGCCCCTCGGCCGAGAGGGGGGCTCAATTAAGGGAAGCTTTCTTT. Its translation is CASPSAERGAQLREAFF.

The chain uses TRBV4-1 and TRBJ1-4, with 9 bases that match TRBD1. The CDR3 consists of 16 residues. V was clipped by 6 bases and J by 7 bases; unmatched bases: 12. CDR1 is MGHRA, CDR2 YSYEKL, per germline. The CDR3: CASRGQGRDRAEKLFF. The CDR3 coding sequence is TGCGCCAGCAGGGGACAGGGCCGGGACAGGGCTGAAAAACTGTTTTTT.

The CDR3 spells CASSLVAAGAQETQYF. The CDR3 coding sequence is TGTGCCAGCAGCTTGGTTGCAGCGGGGGCCCAAGAGACCCAGTACTTC. The chain links TRBV5-6 to TRBJ2-5; 8 positions agree with TRBD2. The V and J ends lost 0 bases and 1 base, in that order; junction bases with no gene match: 5. Germline CDR1 SGHDT, CDR2 YYEEEE. The CDR3 covers 16 residues.

The V gene is TRBV30, the J gene TRBJ1-4; D ambiguous. CDR3 size: 13 residues. The V end lost 4 bases, the J end lost 5 bases, and 11 bases lay between the germline ends. Per germline, CDR1 GTSNPN and CDR2 SVGIG (reference sequence). As DNA, the CDR3 is TGTGCCTGGAAGGACTACCGGAATGAAAAACTGTTTTTT. This encodes CAWKDYRNEKLFF.

Only one count was recorded for this clone. The chain links TRBV9 to TRBJ2-1; 11 bases match TRBD2. The CDR3 extends over 16 amino acids. Germline V CDR1 and CDR2: SGDLS, YYNGEE. The ends lost 2 bases at V and 6 bases at J; junction bases unmatched: 7. The CDR3: CASSVASGGFLNEQFF. The CDR3 coding sequence is TGTGCCAGCAGCGTGGCTAGCGGGGGGTTTCTCAATGAGCAGTTCTTC. Full variable domain (missing parts from reference TRBV9 and TRBJ2-1): DSGVTQTPKHLITATGQRVTLRCSPRSGDLSVYWYQQSLDQGLQFLIQYYNGEERAKGNILERFSAQQFPDLHSELNLSSLELGDSALYFCASSVASGGFLNEQFFGPGTRLTVL.

V is TRBV7-2 and J is TRBJ2-3; tentatively, D is TRBD2 (5 bases). V lost 1 base and J 8 bases, leaving 16 bases between the germline ends. CDR1 and CDR2 (germline): SGHTA, FQGNSA. The CDR3 sequence is 15 residues long. In nucleotides, the CDR3 is TGTGCCAGCAGCTTAGGACCCTTCAATGAGGGTACGCAGTATTTT. It translates to CASSLGPFNEGTQYF. Using reference TRBV7-2 and TRBJ2-3 for the parts outside the CDR3, the full variable domain is GAGVSQSPSNKVTEKGKDVELRCDPISGHTALYWYRQSLGQGLEFLIYFQGNSAPDKSGLPSDRFSAERTGGSVSTLTIQRTQQEDSAVYLCASSLGPFNEGTQYFGPGTRLTVL.

The rearrangement uses TRBV18 and TRBJ1-5; no clear D gene. Germline loops: CDR1 KGHSH, CDR2 LQKENI. Trimming pared 0 bases from V and 3 bases from J, leaving 12 bases between. This CDR3 has 16 residues. The CDR3, as DNA: TGTGCCAGCTCACCACCAGGGAGCCACCCCAATCAGCCCCAGCATTTT. This gives the protein CASSPPGSHPNQPQHF.

This chain joins TRBV20-1 and TRBJ2-5; D gene uncertain. Germline CDR1 DFQATT, CDR2 SNEGSKA (reference sequence). The germline V and J ends were trimmed by 0 bases and 4 bases, with 0 bases remaining between them. CDR3 length: 10 amino acids. The CDR3 DNA sequence: TGCAGTGCTAGAGAAGAGACCCAGTACTTC. As protein: CSAREETQYF.

This clone came up once. The rearrangement joins TRBV7-9 to TRBJ1-1, with D uncertain. The germline CDR1 and CDR2 sequences are SEHNR and FQNEAQ (reference sequence). CDR3 length: 13 amino acids. V was shortened by 6 bases and J by 0 bases, with 8 bases between the two germline ends. The chain's CDR3 is CASRREVNTEAFF. As DNA, the CDR3 is TGTGCCAGCAGGCGGGAGGTGAACACTGAAGCTTTCTTT.

The chain links TRBV7-2 to TRBJ1-5; D is unclear. Germline lookup yields CDR1 SGHTA and CDR2 FQGNSA. CDR3 length equals 15 residues. Trimming removed 1 base at V and 7 bases at J, with 14 bases between. CDR3 coding DNA: TGTGCCAGCAGCTTAGTCGCACAAGGCGGACAGCCCCAGCATTTT. This encodes CASSLVAQGGQPQHF. Combining the CDR3 with reference TRBV7-2 and TRBJ1-5 gives the whole variable domain GAGVSQSPSNKVTEKGKDVELRCDPISGHTALYWYRQSLGQGLEFLIYFQGNSAPDKSGLPSDRFSAERTGGSVSTLTIQRTQQEDSAVYLCASSLVAQGGQPQHFGDGTRLSIL.

The chain employs TRBV4-2 and TRBJ1-1, with D uncertain. Trimming pared 5 bases from V and 6 bases from J, leaving 16 bases between. Germline CDR1 and CDR2: LGHNA and YNFKEQ. The CDR3 is 14 amino acids. The CDR3, as DNA: TGTGCCAGCAGCGTACGAATCCAGCGTTCTGAAGCTTTCTTT. Translated: CASSVRIQRSEAFF.

The V call is TRBV7-3, the J call TRBJ2-3, with D possibly TRBD1 on 5 matching bases. Between the trimmed V and J ends, which lost 2 bases and 5 bases, there was a span of 5 bases. Germline V gives CDR1 SGHTA, CDR2 FQGTGA. This CDR3 is 12 amino acids long. CDR3 region: CASSLDRDTQYF. The CDR3, as DNA: TGTGCCAGCAGCTTAGACAGAGATACGCAGTATTTT.

The genes are TRBV7-3 and TRBJ1-5, with D perhaps matching TRBD1 (6 bases). The CDR3 length is 16 residues. V was trimmed by 5 bases and J by 0 bases, leaving 14 bases between them. Germline V gene sequence: CDR1 SGHTA, CDR2 FQGTGA. The CDR3 coding sequence is TGTGCCAGCAGCAGCGGGGGCCAGCTTAGCAATCAGCCCCAGCATTTT. Its translation: CASSSGGQLSNQPQHF.

The CDR3 DNA reads as TGTGCCGGGGGGGGTAACTATGGCTACACCTTC. Encoded protein: CAGGGNYGYTF. The chain recombines TRBV28 with TRBJ1-2; D is possibly TRBD1 (5 bases). CDR1 and CDR2 from the germline V gene are MDHEN and SYDVKM. Trimming took 11 bases from V and 1 from J, leaving 8 bases between them. The CDR3 spans 11 residues.

The V call is TRBV19, the J call TRBJ1-2, with a possible D match to TRBD1 (6 bases). With 6 bases removed from V and 2 bases from J, the gap between germline ends came to 16 bases. Germline CDR1 LNHDA, CDR2 SQIVND (reference sequence). There are 15 residues in the CDR3. CDR3 sequence (DNA): TGTGCCAGTAGCCCCACTGACAGGTTCAACTATGGCTACACCTTC. Its translation: CASSPTDRFNYGYTF.

The V call is TRBV28, the J call TRBJ2-2, with 8 bases identical to TRBD1. Germline-derived CDR1 and CDR2 are MDHEN and SYDVKM. This CDR3 is built from 16 residues. J gave up 0 bases and V 7 bases, and 7 bases lay outside the gene matches. As DNA, the CDR3 is TGTGCCAGCACCTACCCGACAGGGGCGAACACCGGGGAGCTGTTTTTT. Its protein product is CASTYPTGANTGELFF.

The chain links TRBV12-2 to TRBJ2-1. TRBV12-2 is designated a pseudogene. The CDR3 covers 13 residues. The CDR3 DNA reads as TGTGCAAGTCGCTTAGTTCACGGCCTGGAGCAGTTCTTC. This gives the protein CASRLVHGLEQFF.

The chain couples TRBV10-3 to TRBJ2-5, with 8 bases fitting TRBD2. The CDR3 sequence is 14 residues long. CDR1 and CDR2 (germline): ENHRY, SYGVKD. Germline trimming cut 3 bases from V and 4 bases from J; bases unmatched to any gene: 4. The CDR3 region is CAISDSGAGETQYF. CDR3 DNA sequence: TGTGCCATCAGTGATAGCGGGGCTGGAGAGACCCAGTACTTC.

The V gene is TRBV7-2, the J gene TRBJ2-7; a weak D match, TRBD2 (5 bases). With 1 base removed from V and 6 bases from J, the gap between germline ends came to 16 bases. This CDR3 has 15 residues. Germline V gene data show CDR1 as SGHTA and CDR2 as FQGNSA. The chain's CDR3 is CASSLDGGRVAEQYF. CDR3 DNA sequence: TGTGCCAGCAGCTTAGACGGCGGGCGGGTGGCCGAGCAGTACTTC.

V usage is TRBV18 and J usage is TRBJ1-1, with TRBD1 identical over 7 bases. Unmatched junction bases numbered 2, after V lost 3 bases and J lost 1 base. The CDR3 consists of 14 residues. Looked up from germline, CDR1 is KGHSH and CDR2 is LQKENI. CDR3 coding DNA: TGTGCCAGCTCACCCGCAGGGGGGAACACTGAAGCTTTCTTT. This gives the protein CASSPAGGNTEAFF.

The chain is built from TRBV7-2 and TRBJ2-7; TRBD2 agrees at 7 bases. The CDR3 covers 14 residues. The V gene end was trimmed by 0 bases and the J gene end by 1 base; junction bases not matched to a gene: 0. Germline-derived CDR1 and CDR2 are SGHTA and FQGNSA. DNA of the CDR3: TGTGCCAGCAGCTTAGCGGGGGGGTCCTACGAGCAGTACTTC. Translation: CASSLAGGSYEQYF.

This clone was counted a single time. The CDR3 nucleotides are TGTGCCAGCAGCTTTGGACAGTCACTTTACAATGAGCAGTTCTTC. Protein product: CASSFGQSLYNEQFF. The gene calls are TRBV11-2 and TRBJ2-1; D may be TRBD1 (6 bases). The CDR3 is 15 residues long. The germline V and J ends were trimmed by 3 bases and 4 bases, with 13 bases remaining between them. CDR1 SGHAT and CDR2 FQNNGV come from the germline V gene.

This chain uses TRBV21-1 with TRBJ2-3. TRBV21-1 is deemed a pseudogene. The CDR3 spans 18 residues. CDR3 sequence reads: CASSKTGGRNPSTDTQYF. In DNA form, the CDR3 reads TGTGCCAGCAGCAAAACTGGGGGGCGGAACCCTAGCACAGATACGCAGTATTTT.